This T cell receptor (beta chain) was obtained from a study of tumor-infiltrating lymphocytes in primary liver carcinoma. From approximately 0.5 ug of total RNA, TCR beta-specific cDNA was reverse-transcribed using a constant-region primer. Three nested multiplex PCR rounds, a slightly modified ARM-PCR, produced the libraries for TCR beta. A C-beta reverse primer and TRBV1-TRBV30 forward primers served in each of the first two PCR rounds, at ten to eleven cycles apiece. In TCRdb, the multiplex PCR reads were re-called with MiXCR into one record per CDR3 protein. The top ten hold roughly 9% of the sample, which has approximately 300,000 distinct CDR3 sequences, approximately 65% seen once. Unsorted whole blood served as the source of blood RNA, and germline DNA was extracted as well. Germline V gene lookup returns CDR1 MNHEY and CDR2 SVGEGT. The CDR3 runs to 15 residues. As for this clonotype: A read error may produce the germline difference seen at one junction end.

Sequenced: peripheral blood. The chain employs TRBV6-2 or TRBV6-3 and TRBJ2-3; a possible D gene is TRBD1 (5 bases). The clonotype comes from a man aged 40-55 years with primary liver carcinoma and hepatitis B virus infection. CDR3 region: CASSYPAGSTGTQYF. CDR3 DNA sequence: TGTGCCAGCAGTTACCCGGCAGGTAGCACAGGTACGCAGTATTTT.